These T cell receptor beta chains were read from a single sample in a study of T cell clones after liver transplantation. Data came from immunoSEQ multiplex PCR; TCRdb stores just in-frame clones and leaves some out. This table holds about 74,000 clones, 80% found once. This sample comprised CD4+ T cells from blood, obtained before liver transplant. Source of these receptors: a human donor who received a liver transplant. Both conserved end residues are trimmed from each CDR3. Each record gives: CDR3 protein, J gene, V gene.

ASSQDHSNQPQH,TRBJ1-5,TRBV19
ASSLGGVGEKLF,TRBJ1-4,TRBV5-1
ASSPLGGAGEQY,TRBJ2-7,TRBV18
ASSLGQGSYNEQF,TRBJ2-1,TRBV11-3
ASNPISGANVLT,TRBJ2-6,TRBV7-9
ASSLVQGGNEQF,TRBJ2-1,TRBV5-1
ASSYGLTGELF,TRBJ2-2,TRBV6-6
AWSPGGQYGYT,TRBJ1-2,TRBV30
ASSLGQGSYGYT,TRBJ1-2,TRBV28
ASSPTRTESSYNEQF,TRBJ2-1,TRBV18
ASRGTGISYEQY,TRBJ2-7,TRBV28
ASSLGAGGPRTEAF,TRBJ1-1,TRBV5-1
ASSLPSGTYEQY,TRBJ2-7,TRBV7-9
ASSFGQGSTDTQY,TRBJ2-3,TRBV7-2
AISKSGLYGYT,TRBJ1-2,TRBV6-1
ASSEVSVGDTQY,TRBJ2-3,TRBV7-7
ASSLEGRASYNEQF,TRBJ2-1,TRBV5-1
ASRTRHTGELF,TRBJ2-2,TRBV2
ASSLLFGEAF,TRBJ1-1,TRBV28
ASSLGRILYGYT,TRBJ1-2,TRBV5-6
ASSRDYGRYEQY,TRBJ2-7,TRBV19
ASNIAETYNEQF,TRBJ2-1,TRBV5-1
ASREHSGANVLT,TRBJ2-6,TRBV6-1
SVGPGGNTYEQY,TRBJ2-7,TRBV29-1
ASSPTSGSAGYTEAF,TRBJ1-1,TRBV7-6
ASTTGREVNQPQH,TRBJ1-5,TRBV7-8
ASSQAGTALYGYT,TRBJ1-2,TRBV4-3
ASSVEAGGYKGDEQF,TRBJ2-1,TRBV9
SVTAGVGETQY,TRBJ2-5,TRBV29-1
ASSPHGTALTGELF,TRBJ2-2,TRBV5-1
ASSPTPQETSYEQY,TRBJ2-7,TRBV4-2
AWSVWGQGDQPQH,TRBJ1-5,TRBV30
ASSVVTSGTYNEQF,TRBJ2-1,TRBV9
ASRSYNEQF,TRBJ2-1,TRBV6-5
ASRARYYEQY,TRBJ2-7,TRBV6-1
ASSITGTTYNEQF,TRBJ2-1,TRBV19
ASSPGPTNYGYT,TRBJ1-2,TRBV18
AWSVLVGRTEAF,TRBJ1-1,TRBV30
ASSLEGQGAEEQY,TRBJ2-7,TRBV5-1
ASSLRGGDNNEQF,TRBJ2-1,TRBV4-3
ASSIMGQTNTEAF,TRBJ1-1,TRBV5-1
ASSRIPSGRAGRSPQY,TRBJ2-5,TRBV28